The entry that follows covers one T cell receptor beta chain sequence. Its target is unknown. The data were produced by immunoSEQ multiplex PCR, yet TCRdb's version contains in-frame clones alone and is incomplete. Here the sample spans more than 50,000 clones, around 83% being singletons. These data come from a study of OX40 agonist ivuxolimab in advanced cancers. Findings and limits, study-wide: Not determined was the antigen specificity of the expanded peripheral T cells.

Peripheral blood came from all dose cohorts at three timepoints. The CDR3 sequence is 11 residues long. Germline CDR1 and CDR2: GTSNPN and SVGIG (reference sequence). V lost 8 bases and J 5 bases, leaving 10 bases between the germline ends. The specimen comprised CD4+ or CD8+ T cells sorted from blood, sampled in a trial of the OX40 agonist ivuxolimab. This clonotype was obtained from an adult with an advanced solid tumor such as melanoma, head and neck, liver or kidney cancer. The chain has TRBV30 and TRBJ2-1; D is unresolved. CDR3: CALGQNNEQFF. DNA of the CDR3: TGTGCCCTCGGGCAGAACAATGAGCAGTTCTTC.